Sequencing of this T cell receptor (beta chain) was carried out in a study of tumor and adjacent non-tumor tissue in lung cancer. Study background: Samples averaged about 4.2 million productive TCRbeta reads each.

This CDR3 has 14 residues. Per the germline V gene, CDR1 is SNHLY and CDR2 is FYNNEI. The library came from three nested PCR rounds adapted from ARM-PCR protocols. In TCRdb, the multiplex PCR reads were re-called with MiXCR into one record per CDR3 protein. The sample carries fewer than 75,000 distinct CDR3 sequences, more than 75% recorded once. On this clonotype: Without the conserved terminal phenylalanine or tryptophan, this CDR3 likely stems from a read error.

This sample's RNA came from whole unsorted tissue. This non-tumor lung sample came from over 3 cm beyond the tumor edge. Between August and November 2014, newly diagnosed, chemotherapy-naive lung cancer patients underwent thoracic surgery in China. The genes are TRBV2 and TRBJ2-7, with TRBD2 as a possible D gene (6 bases). The sample comprised distant non-tumor lung tissue. This receptor was identified in a man aged 55-75 years with non-small cell lung cancer. The CDR3 sequence is CASITRPSDHEQYS. CDR3 nucleotide sequence: TGCGCCAGCATCACCCGTCCTAGCGACCACGAGCAGTACTCC.